These 5 T cell receptor beta chains were all obtained from the same sample, sequenced in a study of T cells in Graves' hyperthyroidism and ophthalmopathy. RNA transcripts served as the template for amplifying TCR beta CDR3 regions. During a first-round RT-PCR of the TCR CDR3, the HTBI primer set was used. Each CDR3 protein is one row after TCRdb ran MiXCR on the multiplex PCR reads. Here the sample spans approximately 640,000 distinct CDR3 sequences, around 16% being singletons. What was sequenced was blood. Receptors originate from a man aged 45-60 years with Graves' hyperthyroidism.

This clonotype has just a few counts. This chain joins TRBV3-1 and TRBJ2-3; D possibly matches TRBD1 or TRBD2 (5 bases each). The CDR3 contains 15 residues. The ends were cut back, 4 bases at V and 4 bases at J, with 15 bases in the middle. CDR1 and CDR2 (germline): LGHDT, YNNKEL (reference sequence). In nucleotides, the CDR3 is TGTGCCAGCAGCCCCGGGACCTCAGCAGCAGATACGCAGTATTTT. This sequence encodes CASSPGTSAADTQYF.

This clonotype was seen repeatedly, ten times or more. The rearrangement joins TRBV2 to TRBJ1-1; 7 bases line up with TRBD1. The CDR3 length is 14 residues. The junction had 11 bases not matched to a gene; V was cut back by 7 bases and J by 6 bases. CDR1 and CDR2 from the germline V gene are SNHLY and FYNNEI. The CDR3 DNA reads as TGTGCCAGCACCAAAAGACAGGGTTGGGCTGAAGCTTTCTTT. Translating it yields CASTKRQGWAEAFF.

A few counts support this clonotype. V gene TRBV29-1 combines with J gene TRBJ2-1; perhaps TRBD2 as D (5 bases). The germline gives CDR1 SQVTM, CDR2 ANQGSEA. Trimming pared 3 bases from V and 0 bases from J, leaving 9 bases between. The CDR3 has 14 residues. The CDR3 DNA reads as TGCAGCGTTGATCGAGGGTTCTCCTACAATGAGCAGTTCTTC. Its translation: CSVDRGFSYNEQFF.

The chain carries TRBV28 and TRBJ2-2; 9 bases line up with TRBD2. Unmatched junction bases numbered 9, after V lost 7 bases and J lost 6 bases. The V gene's germline CDR1 is MDHEN and CDR2 SYDVKM. The length of the CDR3 is 15 residues. The DNA for the CDR3 is TGTGCCAGCACCGATCTAGCGGGATGGCCCGGGGAGCTGTTTTTT. Residues: CASTDLAGWPGELFF.

The gene calls are TRBV9 and TRBJ2-1, with D tentatively TRBD1 (6 bases). Germline CDR1 is SGDLS and CDR2 is YYNGEE. Between the trimmed V and J ends, which lost 0 bases and 6 bases, there was a span of 13 bases. CDR3 size: 15 residues. CDR3 in amino acids: CASSVGGPLGNEQFF. CDR3 DNA sequence: TGTGCCAGCAGCGTAGGGGGGCCCCTTGGCAATGAGCAGTTCTTC. Filled out from reference TRBV9 and TRBJ2-1, the complete variable domain reads DSGVTQTPKHLITATGQRVTLRCSPRSGDLSVYWYQQSLDQGLQFLIQYYNGEERAKGNILERFSAQQFPDLHSELNLSSLELGDSALYFCASSVGGPLGNEQFFGPGTRLTVL.